Listed here are 30 T cell receptor beta chains from one sample, sequenced in a study of blood T cell repertoires in COVID-19. TCRdb's copy holds only in-frame clones and misses some; the assay was immunoSEQ multiplex PCR. The table includes about 130,000 clones, around four fifths detected once. The sample was peripheral blood. The origin of the receptors is a human donor in a cohort sampled during active COVID-19.

V is TRBV2 and J is TRBJ1-4; 7 nucleotides match TRBD1. Germline lookup yields CDR1 SNHLY and CDR2 FYNNEI. V dropped 6 bases and J dropped 4; count of bases not matched to a gene: 2. The CDR3 runs to 13 residues. CDR3 sequence reads: CASRGQSNEKLFF. For the CDR3, the DNA is TGTGCCAGCAGGGGACAGAGTAATGAAAAACTGTTTTTT.

In its sample, this clone was seen a few times. The chain employs TRBV6-5 and TRBJ1-1, with D uncertain. Trimming left V 7 bases short and J 10 bases short, with 13 bases between. Germline V CDR1 and CDR2: MNHEY, SVGAGI. The length of the CDR3 is 11 residues. The CDR3 sequence is CASTREGSAFF. CDR3 in DNA: TGTGCCAGCACTCGGGAGGGATCAGCTTTCTTT.

V usage is TRBV5-1 and J usage is TRBJ1-6; D perhaps matches TRBD1 (6 bases). The CDR3 spans 16 residues. The germline V and J ends were trimmed by 3 bases and 8 bases, with 18 bases remaining between them. CDR1 and CDR2 (germline): SGHRS, YFSETQ. In nucleotides, the CDR3 is TGCGCCAGCAGCTACGACGGACAGCAAGGGTATTCACCCCTCCACTTT. Translating gives CASSYDGQQGYSPLHF.

This clone appeared once. The chain combines TRBV19 with TRBJ2-1; tentatively, D is TRBD1 (5 bases). With 1 base removed from V and 5 bases from J, the gap between germline ends came to 12 bases. The CDR3 loop spans 15 amino acids. In germline, CDR1 is LNHDA, CDR2 SQIVND (reference sequence). The CDR3 is CASSIGRGSHNEQFF. CDR3 bases: TGTGCCAGTAGTATAGGTAGGGGATCCCACAATGAGCAGTTCTTC.

J is TRBJ2-5 and V is TRBV11-2, with TRBD2 matching 8 bases. The CDR3 extends over 17 amino acids. V was clipped by 2 bases and J by 5 bases; unmatched bases: 13. Looked up from germline, CDR1 is SGHAT and CDR2 is FQNNGV. The CDR3 loop reads CASSLRAGGGGRETQYF. CDR3 sequence (DNA): TGTGCCAGCAGCTTACGTGCCGGCGGCGGGGGGCGCGAGACCCAGTACTTC.

The count of this clone is one. The chain joins TRBV5-6 to TRBJ2-6; unclear D gene. The V gene's germline CDR1 is SGHDT and CDR2 YYEEEE. The CDR3 consists of 15 residues. V dropped 0 bases and J dropped 4 bases, with 8 bases sitting between them. The CDR3 bases are TGTGCCAGCAGCTTGGCCGTTTTGGGGGCCAACGTCCTGACTTTC. Amino acid sequence: CASSLAVLGANVLTF.

The rearrangement links TRBV5-6 to TRBJ2-7, with a weak D call TRBD1 (6 bases). The germline V and J ends were trimmed by 3 bases and 4 bases, with 8 bases remaining between them. Per the germline V gene, CDR1 is SGHDT and CDR2 is YYEEEE. This CDR3 comprises 12 residues. The CDR3 DNA reads as TGTGCCAGCAGCTACCAGGGGTACGAGCAGTACTTC. This sequence encodes CASSYQGYEQYF.

This chain joins TRBV6-1 and TRBJ1-6; 7 bases map to TRBD1. The CDR3 totals 16 residues. Trimming took 4 bases from V and 6 from J; bases not matched to a gene: 9. Germline CDR1 MNHNS, CDR2 SASEGT. CDR3 amino acids: CASSVGTARGNSPLHF. The DNA of the CDR3 is TGTGCCAGCAGTGTCGGGACAGCAAGGGGTAATTCACCCCTCCACTTT.

The chain recombines TRBV3-1 (or the pseudogene TRBV3-2) with TRBJ2-7, with 8 bases identical to TRBD2. This CDR3 contains 14 residues. The germline V gene encodes CDR1 LGHDT and CDR2 YNNKEL (reference sequence). Trimming took 2 bases from V and 1 from J; bases not matched to a gene: 1. CDR3 nucleotides: TGTGCCAGCAGCCAACGGGGGGGGTCCTACGAGCAGTACTTC. Amino acids: CASSQRGGSYEQYF.

Comments on this clone: A junction boundary mismatches the germline segment, possibly from a read error. The DNA for the CDR3 is TGTGCTACCGTCGGTGCCAGGGGAGATTCGCCCCTCCACTTT. Translation gives CATVGARGDSPLHF. The chain links TRBV2 to TRBJ1-6, with a weak D call TRBD1 (6 bases). The CDR3 is 14 amino acids. Germline CDR1 reads SNHLY; CDR2 reads FYNNEI.

The chain is built from TRBV3-1 (or the pseudogene TRBV3-2) and TRBJ1-2, with D perhaps TRBD1 (5 bases). V was cut by 4 bases and J by 5 bases, with 14 bases left in between. The CDR3 contains 14 residues. Germline CDR1 and CDR2: LGHDT and YNNKEL (reference sequence). CDR3 in amino acids: CASSPPPGGYGYTF. DNA of the CDR3: TGTGCCAGCAGCCCACCGCCCGGGGGATATGGCTACACCTTC.

A single count supports this clone. This chain connects TRBV3-1 (or the pseudogene TRBV3-2) to TRBJ2-5, with a possible D match to TRBD2 (5 bases). The CDR3 runs to 15 residues. The germline V gene has CDR1 LGHDT and CDR2 YNNKEL (reference sequence). V gave up 7 bases and J gave up 2 bases, with 17 bases separating them. This CDR3 reads CASTPGVATQETQYF. The CDR3 DNA reads as TGTGCCAGCACCCCCGGAGTAGCGACTCAAGAGACCCAGTACTTC.

The V and J genes are TRBV11-2 and TRBJ2-4; perhaps TRBD2 as D (5 bases). The CDR3 length is 12 residues. Germline V gives CDR1 SGHAT, CDR2 FQNNGV. The V end lost 9 bases, the J end lost 6 bases, and 12 bases lay between the germline ends. CDR3 nucleotide sequence: TGTGCCAGTGGACTTTCACGAAACATTCAGTACTTC. The encoded protein is CASGLSRNIQYF.

The chain employs TRBV27 and TRBJ2-7; no clear D. Germline assignment: CDR1 MNHEY and CDR2 SMNVEV (reference sequence). V lost 3 bases to trimming and J lost 0 bases, with 9 bases between them. CDR3 size: 14 residues. CDR3 nucleotides: TGTGCCAGCAGTTTGAGGATCCCCTCCTACGAGCAGTACTTC. Translated, it gives CASSLRIPSYEQYF.

This clone was seen more than once but under ten times. The chain employs TRBV11-2 and TRBJ1-1; a weak D match, TRBD1 (5 bases). Germline V gene data show CDR1 as SGHAT and CDR2 as FQNNGV. V gave up 2 bases and J gave up 10 bases, with 14 bases separating them. The CDR3 runs 13 residues. This CDR3 reads CASSLWAGGGAFF. In DNA form, the CDR3 reads TGTGCCAGCAGCTTATGGGCCGGCGGGGGAGCTTTCTTT. Combining the CDR3 with reference TRBV11-2 and TRBJ1-1 gives the whole variable domain EAGVAQSPRYKIIEKRQSVAFWCNPISGHATLYWYQQILGQGPKLLIQFQNNGVVDDSQLPKDRFSAERLKGVDSTLKIQPAKLEDSAVYLCASSLWAGGGAFFGQGTRLTVV.

This chain links TRBV19 with TRBJ1-5, with 7 bases matching TRBD1. V lost 10 bases and J lost 2; bases outside the gene matches: 5. Germline values: CDR1 LNHDA, CDR2 SQIVND (reference sequence). The CDR3 extends over 13 amino acids. The CDR3 nucleotides read TGTGCCACTACCACAGGGGGCAATCAGCCCCAGCATTTT. As protein: CATTTGGNQPQHF.

The chain joins TRBV10-1 to TRBJ2-4; TRBD1 is a possible D gene (5 bases). The V end was cut by 2 bases, the J end by 4 bases, with 6 bases between. The CDR3 spans 13 residues. CDR1 is WNHNN, CDR2 SYGVQD, per germline (reference sequence). Here the CDR3 DNA reads TGCGCCAGCAGTGAGCCAGGGAAAAACATTCAGTACTTC. Encoded protein: CASSEPGKNIQYF.

This rearrangement joins TRBV6-5 to TRBJ1-2, with 8 bases fitting TRBD1. Trimming at V came to 5 bases and at J to 3 bases, leaving 2 bases not matched to a gene. Germline assignment: CDR1 MNHEY and CDR2 SVGAGI. The CDR3 runs 13 residues. The CDR3: CASSMDRDYGYTF. Written as DNA, the CDR3 is TGTGCCAGCAGTATGGACAGGGACTATGGCTACACCTTC.

The chain joins TRBV7-3 to TRBJ2-1; tentative D call: TRBD2 (5 bases). The V gene lost 2 bases and the J gene lost 5 bases, with 13 bases spanning the gap. CDR1 is SGHTA and CDR2 is FQGTGA in the germline V gene. The CDR3 has 15 residues. CDR3 loop: CASSLSFGNHNEQFF. The CDR3 coding sequence is TGTGCCAGCAGCTTATCATTCGGGAACCACAATGAGCAGTTCTTC.

This chain uses TRBV5-6 with TRBJ1-4; tentatively, D is TRBD1 (5 bases). V shed 4 bases and J shed 8 bases, with 18 bases lying between them. CDR1 is SGHDT and CDR2 is YYEEEE in the germline V gene. The CDR3 loop spans 15 amino acids. Here the CDR3 DNA reads TGTGCCAGCAGCGGACGGGGGAGGATTGAAGAAAAACTGTTTTTT. Translating gives CASSGRGRIEEKLFF.

This chain connects TRBV19 to TRBJ1-6; a weak D match, TRBD1 (6 bases). The CDR3 extends over 15 amino acids. The germline CDR1 and CDR2 sequences are LNHDA and SQIVND (reference sequence). With 5 bases removed from V and 7 bases from J, the gap between germline ends came to 15 bases. The CDR3 DNA reads as TGTGCCAGTAGTGCCCGACAGGATGGCAATTCACCCCTCCACTTT. Translation gives CASSARQDGNSPLHF. The full variable domain, in which reference TRBV19 and TRBJ1-6 provide the parts outside the CDR3, is DGGITQSPKYLFRKEGQNVTLSCEQNLNHDAMYWYRQDPGQGLRLIYYSQIVNDFQKGDIAEGYSVSREKKESFPLTVTSAQKNPTAFYLCASSARQDGNSPLHFGNGTRLTVT.

The genes are TRBV15 and TRBJ2-2, with D tentatively TRBD2 (6 bases). The V end was cut by 5 bases, the J end by 3 bases, with 10 bases between. Germline CDR1 and CDR2: LNHNV and YYDKDF (reference sequence). The CDR3 sequence is 14 residues long. The chain's CDR3 is CATSAEGYTGELFF. Here the CDR3 DNA reads TGTGCCACCAGCGCGGAGGGGTACACCGGGGAGCTGTTTTTT. The full variable domain, in which reference TRBV15 and TRBJ2-2 provide the parts outside the CDR3, is DAMVIQNPRYQVTQFGKPVTLSCSQTLNHNVMYWYQQKSSQAPKLLFHYYDKDFNNEADTPDNFQSRRPNTSFCFLDIRSPGLGDTAMYLCATSAEGYTGELFFGEGSRLTVL.

The chain combines TRBV7-3 with TRBJ2-1; 9 bases line up with TRBD2. CDR3 length equals 15 residues. In germline, CDR1 is SGHTA, CDR2 FQGTGA. After removal of 2 bases from V and 5 bases from J, the junction contained 4 bases not matched to a gene. In DNA form, the CDR3 reads TGTGCCAGCAGCTTAGAAGCGGGGGGCCACAATGAGCAGTTCTTC. It encodes CASSLEAGGHNEQFF.

This clone was seen a few times. The rearrangement joins TRBV18 to TRBJ2-5, with a weak D call TRBD1 (5 bases). The CDR3 spans 13 residues. The V end lost 0 bases, the J end lost 4 bases, and 6 bases lay between the germline ends. Germline loops: CDR1 KGHSH, CDR2 LQKENI. The CDR3 coding sequence is TGTGCCAGCTCACCACCAGGGGTAGAGACCCAGTACTTC. Translating gives CASSPPGVETQYF. Full variable domain (rest looked up from reference TRBV18 and TRBJ2-5): NAGVMQNPRHLVRRRGQEARLRCSPMKGHSHVYWYRQLPEEGLKFMVYLQKENIIDESGMPKERFSAEFPKEGPSILRIQQVVRGDSAAYFCASSPPGVETQYFGPGTRLLVL.

This chain links TRBV7-8 with TRBJ2-7, with 9 nucleotides matching TRBD1. The CDR3 is 15 residues long. CDR1 and CDR2 (germline): SGHVS, FQNEAQ. The J segment lost 0 bases and the V segment lost 6 bases, leaving 6 bases of the junction unmatched. The CDR3 here is CASSRTGGSSYEQYF. CDR3 nucleotide sequence: TGTGCCAGCAGTCGAACAGGGGGCAGCTCCTACGAGCAGTACTTC.

This clone was observed once. The chain couples TRBV5-1 to TRBJ1-2; 9 positions match TRBD1. Germline CDR1 and CDR2: SGHRS and YFSETQ. V trimming: 5 bases; J trimming: 7 bases; junction bases outside the gene matches: 9. The CDR3 is made up of 14 amino acids. The CDR3 loop reads CASRSPDRGPGYTF. The CDR3 nucleotides are TGCGCCAGCAGATCACCGGACAGGGGTCCTGGCTACACCTTC. Drawing the rest from reference TRBV5-1 and TRBJ1-2, the complete variable domain is KAGVTQTPRYLIKTRGQQVTLSCSPISGHRSVSWYQQTPGQGLQFLFEYFSETQRNKGNFPGRFSGRQFSNSRSEMNVSTLELGDSALYLCASRSPDRGPGYTFGSGTRLTVV.

The chain recombines TRBV5-4 with TRBJ2-1; 11 bases fit TRBD2. Trimming removed 2 bases from V and 9 bases from J; junction bases left unmatched: 4. CDR3 size: 14 residues. CDR1 is SGHNT and CDR2 is YYREEE in the germline V gene (reference sequence). Here the CDR3 reads CASSFTGTSGEQFF. Written as DNA, the CDR3 is TGTGCCAGCAGCTTCACCGGGACTAGCGGTGAGCAGTTCTTC.

The V and J genes are TRBV6-2 or TRBV6-3 and TRBJ2-3, with D tentatively TRBD2 (7 bases). V was shortened by 6 bases and J by 1 base, with 14 bases between the two germline ends. Germline loops: CDR1 MNHEY, CDR2 SVGEGT. The CDR3 is 15 residues long. CDR3 coding DNA: TGTGCCAGCAGCCTCGGGGGGCTTGGCACAGATACGCAGTATTTT. Translating it yields CASSLGGLGTDTQYF.

The rearrangement joins TRBV18 to TRBJ1-2; the D gene is possibly TRBD1 (6 bases). The CDR3 sequence is 14 residues long. Per germline, CDR1 KGHSH and CDR2 LQKENI. V was shortened by 4 bases and J by 2 bases, with 11 bases between the two germline ends. DNA for the CDR3: TGTGCCAGCTCACTTCAACAGGGAAACTATGGCTACACCTTC. Translating gives CASSLQQGNYGYTF.

The J gene is TRBJ1-6, the V gene TRBV20-1; D call uncertain. From germline, CDR1 is DFQATT and CDR2 SNEGSKA (reference sequence). There are 15 residues in the CDR3. Trimming stripped 3 bases from V and 2 bases from J, with 11 bases between. The CDR3, as DNA: TGCAGTGCTAGTCCAAACGGGGCCTATAATTCACCCCTCCACTTT. Translation: CSASPNGAYNSPLHF.